Presented here are 12 T cell receptor beta chains from one specimen sequenced in a study of shared clonotypes between healthy human individuals. Terminally differentiated effector memory CD45RA+ cells were left out of the naive CD8 fraction, which was CD45RO-negative and positively selected for CCR7. Data came from immunoSEQ multiplex PCR; TCRdb stores just in-frame clones and leaves some out. The table shows around 1.9 million clones, with around 93% occurring only once. The material sequenced was naive CD8+ T cells from PBMCs. The receptors here all came from a man between 18 and 29 years old in good health. Some clones in this sample may be carry-over from other donors' samples.

This chain links TRBV29-1 with TRBJ2-2; D unclear. V was pared by 5 bases and J by 6 bases, with 7 bases between. The CDR3 is made up of 11 amino acids. Germline loops: CDR1 SQVTM, CDR2 ANQGSEA. The CDR3 here is CSVLLAGELFF. The CDR3 DNA follows: TGCAGCGTTCTCCTAGCCGGGGAGCTGTTTTTT.

The rearrangement uses TRBV29-1 and TRBJ2-3; TRBD2 is a possible D gene (5 bases). The V gene lost 0 bases and the J gene lost 0 bases, with 13 bases spanning the gap. The CDR3 sequence is 16 residues long. Germline CDR1 and CDR2: SQVTM and ANQGSEA. CDR3 sequence: CSVEDQPGSSTDTQYF. The DNA of the CDR3 is TGCAGCGTTGAAGATCAGCCGGGGTCTAGCACAGATACGCAGTATTTT.

This chain joins TRBV27 and TRBJ2-1; 11 nucleotides align to TRBD2. CDR3 length: 14 residues. J gave up 14 bases and V 5 bases, and 11 bases lay outside the gene matches. Germline V CDR1 and CDR2: MNHEY, SMNVEV (reference sequence). CDR3 DNA: TGTGCCAGCAGTCCCATAGCGGGAGGGCCTTTTGAGTTCTTC. It translates to CASSPIAGGPFEFF.

The gene calls are TRBV11-2 and TRBJ2-5; D could derive from TRBD1 or TRBD2 (5 bases each). Germline V gives CDR1 SGHAT, CDR2 FQNNGV. This CDR3 spans 14 amino acids. V lost 7 bases and J lost 1, with 13 bases in between. The CDR3 is CASTKRDGQETQYF. Here the CDR3 DNA reads TGTGCCAGCACCAAGAGGGACGGCCAAGAGACCCAGTACTTC.

The chain couples TRBV19 to TRBJ1-5; D remains ambiguous. The V end was cut by 6 bases, the J end by 9 bases, with 12 bases between. CDR1 is LNHDA and CDR2 is SQIVND in the germline V gene (reference sequence). The CDR3 has 12 amino acids. The CDR3 region has the DNA TGTGCCAGTAGCACAGTGGGGTGGCCCCAGCATTTT. It encodes CASSTVGWPQHF.

The CDR3 nucleotides read TGTGCCAGTAGTGCCCCCAGGGTTTACAATGAGCAGTTCTTC. This encodes CASSAPRVYNEQFF. The J gene is TRBJ2-1, the V gene TRBV19; possibly TRBD1 for D (5 bases). CDR3 length: 14 residues. V was cut by 5 bases and J by 4 bases, with 12 bases left in between. The germline gives CDR1 LNHDA, CDR2 SQIVND (reference sequence).

This chain joins TRBV29-1 and TRBJ2-3; weak D call: TRBD2 (5 bases). This CDR3 spans 11 amino acids. Germline V lookup: CDR1 SQVTM, CDR2 ANQGSEA. The CDR3 region is CGGLSTDTQYF. As DNA, the CDR3 is TGCGGCGGACTTAGCACAGATACGCAGTATTTT.

About this clone itself: The sample contains more than one DNA sequence encoding this CDR3. The chain couples TRBV27 to TRBJ2-6; possibly TRBD2 for D (5 bases). Per the germline V gene, CDR1 is MNHEY and CDR2 is SMNVEV (reference sequence). The V and J ends lost 2 bases and 0 bases respectively, with 8 bases between them. This CDR3 has 16 amino acids. DNA of the CDR3: TGTGCCAGCAGTTTACGGGGTTCCTCTGGGGCCAACGTCCTGACTTTC. This encodes CASSLRGSSGANVLTF.

The DNA for the CDR3 is TGTGCCAGCAGCTTCGACGGGACTAGCGGGAGGGATACGCAGTATTTT. As protein: CASSFDGTSGRDTQYF. The genes are TRBV7-9 and TRBJ2-3; 15 nucleotides match TRBD2. The germline V gene encodes CDR1 SEHNR and CDR2 FQNEAQ (reference sequence). The CDR3 runs 16 residues. The V gene end was trimmed by 3 bases and the J gene end by 6 bases; junction bases not matched to a gene: 4. The complete variable domain, with remaining parts taken from reference TRBV7-9 and TRBJ2-3, reads DTGVSQNPRHKITKRGQNVTFRCDPISEHNRLYWYRQTLGQGPEFLTYFQNEAQLEKSRLLSDRFSAERPKGSFSTLEIQRTEQGDSAMYLCASSFDGTSGRDTQYFGPGTRLTVL.

In the case of this clone: In the same sample, other DNA sequences code for this CDR3. The rearrangement uses TRBV27 and TRBJ2-3, with D hard to call. V was trimmed by 4 bases and J by 0 bases, leaving 5 bases between them. The germline V gene encodes CDR1 MNHEY and CDR2 SMNVEV (reference sequence). The CDR3 contains 13 residues. The CDR3 nucleotides are TGTGCCAGCAGTTCATATAGCACAGATACGCAGTATTTT. The encoded protein is CASSSYSTDTQYF.

The chain carries TRBV6-1 and TRBJ2-7; D unclear. Germline V lookup: CDR1 MNHNS, CDR2 SASEGT. This CDR3 has 14 amino acids. V was trimmed by 6 bases and J by 2 bases, leaving 14 bases between them. In DNA, the CDR3 is TGTGCCAGCAGGCCCGGGCCCTCGACCTACGAGCAGTACTTC. Residues: CASRPGPSTYEQYF.

The chain uses TRBV14 and TRBJ1-3; D possibly corresponds to TRBD1 (6 bases). V lost 3 bases, J lost 0 bases, and 9 bases lay in between. CDR1 is SGHDN, CDR2 FVKESK, per germline. The CDR3 sequence is 15 residues long. CDR3: CASSQTGNSGNTIYF. The CDR3 DNA sequence: TGTGCCAGCAGCCAGACAGGCAACTCTGGAAACACCATATATTTT.